A single sample is the source of the 17 T cell receptor beta chains below, sequenced in a study of vaccination effects on CD4 cells after COVID-19. Measured with immunoSEQ multiplex PCR; TCRdb has only the in-frame clones, and not every one. The profile shows about 43,000 clones, roughly 72% of them singletons. These receptors are not linked to any known antigen. Under the ViraFEST assay, PBMC were stimulated with viral peptide pools so that antigen-specific CD4+ T cells expanded. Sequencing was performed afterwards. Culture proceeded for approximately 10 days, and CD4+ T cells were then isolated. According to the study, vaccine recipients showed no prior SARS-CoV-2 infection and negative nucleocapsid antibodies. The sample here was CD4+ T cells from PBMCs cultured with SARS-CoV-2 spike peptides, taken before COVID-19 vaccination. These receptors were taken from a human donor who received a COVID-19 vaccine.

The chain joins TRBV5-4 to TRBJ1-2; D is ambiguous. The germline CDR1 and CDR2 sequences are SGHNT and YYREEE (reference sequence). This CDR3 has 14 amino acids. V was shortened by 2 bases and J by 4 bases, with 12 bases between the two germline ends. In DNA form, the CDR3 reads TGTGCCAGCAGCTTATACACCGAATTCTATGGCTACACCTTC. Its protein is CASSLYTEFYGYTF. Together with reference TRBV5-4 and TRBJ1-2, the CDR3 gives the full variable domain: ETGVTQSPTHLIKTRGQQVTLRCSSQSGHNTVSWYQQALGQGPQFIFQYYREEENGRGNFPPRFSGLQFPNYSSELNVNALELDDSALYLCASSLYTEFYGYTFGSGTRLTVV.

V and J are TRBV2 and TRBJ1-5; tentatively, D is TRBD1 (6 bases). Germline V gene data show CDR1 as SNHLY and CDR2 as FYNNEI. The CDR3 totals 16 residues. Trimming shortened V by 4 bases and J by 5 bases, and 18 bases separated the two germline ends. DNA for the CDR3: TGTGCCAGCAGTGTGAGTCTATGGGGGCGGGATCAGCCCCAGCATTTT. Translation: CASSVSLWGRDQPQHF.

The chain recombines TRBV2 with TRBJ2-5; perhaps D is TRBD1 or TRBD2 (5 bases each). CDR1 is SNHLY, CDR2 FYNNEI, per germline. The CDR3 has 13 amino acids. With 2 bases removed from V and 8 bases from J, the gap between germline ends came to 12 bases. The CDR3 coding sequence is TGTGCCAGCAGTGAAATCCGGGACGAAACCCAGTACTTC. Translated, it gives CASSEIRDETQYF.

This chain links TRBV5-5 with TRBJ2-7; 9 bases match TRBD1. Germline V gene lookup returns CDR1 SGHKS and CDR2 YYEKEE (reference sequence). The CDR3 is 15 amino acids. The trim removed 5 bases at V and 6 bases at J, leaving 12 bases unmatched. The CDR3 sequence: CASSPGTGSSGEQYV. CDR3 nucleotide sequence: TGTGCCAGCAGTCCCGGGACAGGGTCCTCGGGCGAGCAGTACGTC.

V usage is TRBV5-1 and J usage is TRBJ2-1; 9 bases are shared with TRBD1. V was clipped by 2 bases and J by 1 base; unmatched bases: 4. This CDR3 contains 16 residues. CDR1 is SGHRS and CDR2 is YFSETQ in the germline V gene. This CDR3 is CASSLEGTGSYNEQFF. CDR3 sequence (DNA): TGCGCCAGCAGCTTAGAAGGGACAGGGTCCTACAATGAGCAGTTCTTC.

This clone was recorded a few times. The rearrangement joins TRBV7-9 to TRBJ2-5; the D gene is possibly TRBD1 (5 bases). Trimming shortened V by 0 bases and J by 4 bases, and 9 bases separated the two germline ends. The CDR3 is 14 residues long. Germline values: CDR1 SEHNR, CDR2 FQNEAQ (reference sequence). The CDR3 here is CASSLATVRETQYF. In DNA, the CDR3 is TGTGCCAGCAGCTTAGCGACAGTCAGAGAGACCCAGTACTTC.

V and J are TRBV6-5 and TRBJ2-7; 9 bases map to TRBD2. The V gene end was trimmed by 8 bases and the J gene end by 3 bases; junction bases not matched to a gene: 8. Per germline, CDR1 MNHEY and CDR2 SVGAGI. The CDR3 runs to 14 residues. CDR3 nucleotides: TGTGCCAGCGGCAGGACTAGCGAGATCTACGAGCAGTACGTC. Translating it yields CASGRTSEIYEQYV.

Turning to this clone: The junction departs from germline at one end; a sequencing error may be responsible. The rearrangement uses TRBV18 and TRBJ2-5; tentatively, D is TRBD2 (5 bases). Germline CDR1 and CDR2: KGHSH and LQKENI. The CDR3 has 15 amino acids. CDR3 protein: CASSQGGLRREAQYF. The DNA of the CDR3 is TGTGCCAGCTCACAAGGAGGTTTGAGAAGAGAGGCCCAGTACTTC.

V and J are TRBV6-2 or TRBV6-3 and TRBJ1-5; tentatively, D is TRBD1 (5 bases). Germline V lookup: CDR1 MNHEY, CDR2 SVGEGT. Trimming took 1 base from V and 4 from J, leaving 11 bases between them. The CDR3 length is 15 residues. CDR3 DNA sequence: TGTGCCAGCAGTTACTATTTCGGGGGGAATCAGCCCCAGCATTTT. Amino acids: CASSYYFGGNQPQHF.

The chain carries TRBV6-2 or TRBV6-3 and TRBJ2-3; no firm D call. Trimming took off 3 bases at V and 9 bases at J, with 16 bases between the two ends. Germline V gene lookup returns CDR1 MNHEY and CDR2 SVGEGT. This CDR3 spans 14 amino acids. The CDR3 nucleotides read TGTGCCAGCAGTTATGACGCCGGACGGCCGACGCAGTATTTT. It codes for CASSYDAGRPTQYF.

This clone was observed a handful of times. The chain has TRBV6-1 and TRBJ1-1; 12 bases line up with TRBD1. CDR3 length equals 14 residues. Looked up from germline, CDR1 is MNHNS and CDR2 is SASEGT. V lost 3 bases and J lost 11; bases outside the gene matches: 7. The CDR3 sequence: CASSESGTGGLAFF. The CDR3 bases are TGTGCCAGCAGTGAGTCCGGGACAGGGGGCCTCGCTTTCTTT.

The gene calls are TRBV6-5 and TRBJ1-6; TRBD1 aligns across 7 bases. Unmatched junction bases numbered 5, after V lost 0 bases and J lost 6 bases. Germline CDR1 and CDR2: MNHEY and SVGAGI. The CDR3 consists of 16 residues. CDR3 coding DNA: TGTGCCAGCAGTTACTCCCGGGACAGACGTAATTCACCCCTCCACTTT. Its translation: CASSYSRDRRNSPLHF.

CDR3 region: CASSVGLAGFRDTQYF. CDR3 sequence (DNA): TGTGCCAGCAGCGTGGGACTAGCGGGGTTTAGAGATACGCAGTATTTT. The V call is TRBV7-2, the J call TRBJ2-3; 13 nucleotides align to TRBD2. Germline CDR1 and CDR2: SGHTA and FQGNSA. The CDR3 sequence is 16 residues long. Trimming at V came to 5 bases and at J to 5 bases, leaving 7 bases not matched to a gene.

The CDR3 spells CASSLARWTGFGANTEAFF. In DNA form, the CDR3 reads TGTGCCAGCAGCTTGGCCCGATGGACAGGGTTTGGGGCAAACACTGAAGCTTTCTTT. The rearrangement uses TRBV5-5 and TRBJ1-1; 8 bases fit TRBD1. This CDR3 spans 19 amino acids. Germline CDR1 is SGHKS and CDR2 is YYEKEE (reference sequence). The V gene end was trimmed by 0 bases and the J gene end by 2 bases; junction bases not matched to a gene: 15. The full variable domain, rest sourced from reference TRBV5-5 and TRBJ1-1, is DAGVTQSPTHLIKTRGQQVTLRCSPISGHKSVSWYQQVLGQGPQFIFQYYEKEERGRGNFPDRFSARQFPNYSSELNVNALLLGDSALYLCASSLARWTGFGANTEAFFGQGTRLTVV.

This clone was seen only once. The chain is built from TRBV10-2 and TRBJ2-5, with 16 bases fitting TRBD2. There are 16 residues in the CDR3. V was pared by 6 bases and J by 2 bases, with 3 bases of the junction left unmatched. From germline, CDR1 is WSHSY and CDR2 SAAADI. CDR3 in amino acids: CASSTGLAGGQETQYF. The CDR3 bases are TGCGCCAGCAGCACGGGACTAGCGGGGGGGCAAGAGACCCAGTACTTC.

The J gene is TRBJ1-6, the V gene TRBV10-3; 7 nucleotides match TRBD1. Germline loops: CDR1 ENHRY, CDR2 SYGVKD. This CDR3 has 16 residues. The V and J ends lost 2 bases and 7 bases, in that order; junction bases with no gene match: 8. The CDR3 DNA follows: TGTGCCATCAGTGAGAGGGGGGACAGTACAAATTCACCCCTCCACTTT. Amino acid sequence: CAISERGDSTNSPLHF.

The genes are TRBV30 and TRBJ2-5; D is perhaps TRBD2 (7 bases). The CDR3 is 14 amino acids. Germline CDR1 is GTSNPN and CDR2 is SVGIG (reference sequence). The V end lost 2 bases, the J end lost 4 bases, and 14 bases lay between the germline ends. The chain's CDR3 is CAWSRGGGTETQYF. The CDR3 DNA reads TGTGCCTGGAGTAGGGGAGGGGGAACAGAGACCCAGTACTTC.